A selection of T cell receptor beta chains follows, all from one sample in a study of glioma-infiltrating T cells. From the multiplex PCR reads, TCRdb called clonotypes with MiXCR, one entry per CDR3 protein. Of 100,000 to 150,000 distinct CDR3 sequences in the sample, around a quarter were seen once. Sequencing input: glioma tissue, nonneoplastic brain tissue, or PBMCs (not recorded which). All receptors derive from a human donor with low-grade glioma or glioblastoma, undergoing nonglioma brain surgery, or in good health (not recorded which). The CDR3 runs from the conserved cysteine through the conserved F or W. The D gene is left open where the match is weak. Clone size is shown for a subset of rows, as once, few, many or a class of expanded clone.

J	size	V	D	DNA	CDR3
TRBJ2-1	many	TRBV10-3	TRBD2	TGTGCCATCAGCCCGGGGGGGCATTACAATGAGCAGTTCTTC	CAISPGGHYNEQFF
TRBJ2-1	-	TRBV2	-	TGTGCCAGCAGTGAAGGGTACTACAATGAGCAGTTCTTC	CASSEGYYNEQFF
TRBJ1-4	-	TRBV5-1	TRBD1	TGCGCCAGCCGTGAGGGGGCGAATGAAAAACTGTTTTTT	CASREGANEKLFF
TRBJ2-5	-	TRBV11-3	TRBD2	TGTGCCAGCAGCTTGGGGCTAGCGGGGGTGGAGACCCAGTACTTC	CASSLGLAGVETQYF
TRBJ1-2	few	TRBV6-1	-	TGTGCCAGCAGCCAAGGGACACTTGGCTACACCTTC	CASSQGTLGYTF
TRBJ2-3	few	TRBV20-1	TRBD1	TGCAGTGCTAGAGGGGACAGGGGCACAGATACGCAGTATTTT	CSARGDRGTDTQYF
TRBJ2-6	-	TRBV28	-	TGTGCCAGCAGTTTGGCTCAGATAACTGGGGCCAACGTCCTGACTTTC	CASSLAQITGANVLTF
TRBJ1-5	-	TRBV2	-	TGTGCCAGCAGTGACCAGGGATGGGACAATCAGCCCCAGCATTTT	CASSDQGWDNQPQHF
TRBJ2-1	many	TRBV20-1	-	TGCAGTGCTAAGCAGTGGGAGAAGCAGTTCTTC	CSAKQWEKQFF
TRBJ1-5	many	TRBV6-1	-	TGTGCCAGCAGTGAGAGAGGGCAGTGGAATCGCAATCAGCCCCAGCATTTT	CASSERGQWNRNQPQHF
TRBJ2-3	-	TRBV18	-	TGTGCCAGCTCAGCGCACAGGGGAGGCACAGATACGCGGTATTTT	CASSAHRGGTDTRYF
TRBJ1-1	many	TRBV20-1	-	TGTTTGCCATTGGTATCTCCGAACACTGAAGCTTTCTTT	CLPLVSPNTEAFF
TRBJ2-2	few	TRBV2	-	TGTGCCAGCAGTGAGAACGGGGCGAACACCGGGGAGCTGTTTTTT	CASSENGANTGELFF
TRBJ2-3	-	TRBV5-1	TRBD2	TGCGCCAGCAGCTTGATAAGCGGGGGAAAAGATACGCAGTATTTT	CASSLISGGKDTQYF
TRBJ2-3	few	TRBV10-2	-	TGCGCCAGCATGACCTCTGGCCGCCTTGATACGCAGTATTTT	CASMTSGRLDTQYF
TRBJ2-1	-	TRBV18	-	TGTGCCAGCTCACCAGCGATTGTATCGGTCAATGAGCAGTTCTTC	CASSPAIVSVNEQFF
TRBJ1-1	-	TRBV19	-	TGTGCCAGTAGTATATCGGCTAACACTGAAGCTTTCTTT	CASSISANTEAFF
TRBJ2-1	many	TRBV24-1	-	TGTGCCACCAGTGATTTGTCGCGTCGGGGGCGAAGTGAGCAGTTCTTC	CATSDLSRRGRSEQFF
TRBJ1-5	-	TRBV19	-	TGTGCCAGTAGCCTTCGGGCGACAGTAAGGGGGAAAGGGTATAGCAATCAGCCCCAGCATTTT	CASSLRATVRGKGYSNQPQHF
TRBJ2-5	few	TRBV18	-	TGTGCCAGCTCACCAGGGGGGCCGGCTACCCAGTACTTC	CASSPGGPATQYF
TRBJ1-6	-	TRBV19	-	TGTGCCAGTACCGCAGGACGGGATAATTCACCCCTCCACTTT	CASTAGRDNSPLHF
TRBJ2-3	many	TRBV27	TRBD2	TGTGCCAGGAGATGGACTAGCGGGGTCCCGACTACTAGCACAGATACGCAGTATTTT	CARRWTSGVPTTSTDTQYF
TRBJ2-1	few	TRBV6-1	TRBD1	TGTGCCAGCAGATCCGGACAGGGGAGGGGTGAGCAGTTCTTC	CASRSGQGRGEQFF
TRBJ1-2	-	TRBV7-2	-	TGTGCCAGCAGCTTAGGATCGGAAGGCTGCACCTTC	CASSLGSEGCTF
TRBJ2-3	-	TRBV10-3	-	TGTGCCATCAGTGAGTCGGTCGCAGATACGCAGTATTTT	CAISESVADTQYF
TRBJ2-4	-	TRBV24-1	-	TGTGCCACCAGTGATAGTCAGTCTGGAGCCAAAAACATTCAGTACTTC	CATSDSQSGAKNIQYF
TRBJ2-2	-	TRBV6-1	-	TGTGCCAGCAGTTGGCCGTCCCCCGGGGAGCTGTTTTTT	CASSWPSPGELFF